This T cell receptor beta chain was recovered during a study of cytomegalovirus exposure and HLA in healthy donors. The PCR had 60 Vbeta and 13 Jbeta primers. This table comes from immunoSEQ multiplex PCR, and its TCRdb copy is limited to in-frame clones, with some not included. Among 250,000 or so clones listed, about 83% were seen once. This clone has only a few counts. The source is a human donor in good health. Sequencing was performed on PBMCs.

The CDR3 reads CASSQENTNYGYTF. The CDR3 region has the DNA TGCGCCAGCAGCCAAGAAAACACTAACTATGGCTACACCTTC. The chain combines TRBV4-1 with TRBJ1-2; D gene uncertain. The germline V gene has CDR1 MGHRA and CDR2 YSYEKL. This CDR3 spans 14 amino acids. The V gene lost 0 bases and the J gene lost 0 bases, with 5 bases spanning the gap.